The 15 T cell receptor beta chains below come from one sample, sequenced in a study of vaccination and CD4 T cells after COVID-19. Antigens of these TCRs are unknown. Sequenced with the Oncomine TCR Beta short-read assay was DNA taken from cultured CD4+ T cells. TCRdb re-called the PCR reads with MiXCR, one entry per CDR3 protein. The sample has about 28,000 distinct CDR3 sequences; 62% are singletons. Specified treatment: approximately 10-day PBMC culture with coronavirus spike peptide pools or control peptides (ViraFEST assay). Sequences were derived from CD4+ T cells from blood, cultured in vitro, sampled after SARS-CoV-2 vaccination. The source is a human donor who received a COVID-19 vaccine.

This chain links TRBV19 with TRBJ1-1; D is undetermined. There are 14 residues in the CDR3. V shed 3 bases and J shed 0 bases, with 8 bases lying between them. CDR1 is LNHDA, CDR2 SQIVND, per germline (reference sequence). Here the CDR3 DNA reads TGTGCCAGTAGTATTAGGCAGATGAACACTGAAGCTTTCTTT. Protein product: CASSIRQMNTEAFF.

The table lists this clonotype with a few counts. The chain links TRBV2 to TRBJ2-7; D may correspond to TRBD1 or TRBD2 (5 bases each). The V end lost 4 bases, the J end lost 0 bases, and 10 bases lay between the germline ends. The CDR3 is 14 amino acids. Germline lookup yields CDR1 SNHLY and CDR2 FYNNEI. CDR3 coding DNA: TGTGCCAGCAGTGGGGGACGGATCTCCTACGAGCAGTACTTC. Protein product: CASSGGRISYEQYF.

The CDR3 DNA sequence: TGTGCCAGCAGTTTACGGCTAGCGGGGGCCCACAATGAGCAGTTCTTC. The encoded protein is CASSLRLAGAHNEQFF. The chain combines TRBV27 with TRBJ2-1; TRBD2 aligns across 10 bases. Per the germline V gene, CDR1 is MNHEY and CDR2 is SMNVEV (reference sequence). V gave up 2 bases and J gave up 5 bases; unmatched junction bases: 6. CDR3 length equals 16 residues.

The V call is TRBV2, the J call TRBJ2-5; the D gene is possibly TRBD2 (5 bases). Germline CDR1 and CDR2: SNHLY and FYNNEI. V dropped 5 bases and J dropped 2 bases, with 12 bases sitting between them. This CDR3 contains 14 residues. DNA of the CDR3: TGTGCCAGCAGTAAGGGAGACCTTCAAGAGACCCAGTACTTC. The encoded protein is CASSKGDLQETQYF.

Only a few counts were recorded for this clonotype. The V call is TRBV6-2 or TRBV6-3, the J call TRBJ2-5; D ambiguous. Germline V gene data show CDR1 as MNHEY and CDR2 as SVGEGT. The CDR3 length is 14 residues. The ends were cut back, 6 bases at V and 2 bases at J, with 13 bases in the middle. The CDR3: CASSRSNAQETQYF. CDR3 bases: TGTGCCAGCAGCCGGTCAAACGCTCAAGAGACCCAGTACTTC.

The CDR3 bases are TGTGCCAGCAGCCAAAGCTGGGGACAGGGTCTCTATGGCTACACCTTC. It encodes CASSQSWGQGLYGYTF. This rearrangement joins TRBV7-9 to TRBJ1-2, with 9 bases that match TRBD1. Trimming took 5 bases from V and 4 from J; bases not matched to a gene: 11. Germline V lookup: CDR1 SEHNR, CDR2 FQNEAQ (reference sequence). The CDR3 extends over 16 amino acids.

The CDR3 bases are TGTGCCAGCAGTGAAAAGGTCACAGGTTATAGCAATCAGCCCCAGCATTTT. Its protein is CASSEKVTGYSNQPQHF. V and J are TRBV6-1 and TRBJ1-5; D is possibly TRBD1 (5 bases). CDR1 MNHNS and CDR2 SASEGT come from the germline V gene. V lost 2 bases to trimming and J lost 0 bases, with 14 bases between them. The CDR3 runs 17 residues.

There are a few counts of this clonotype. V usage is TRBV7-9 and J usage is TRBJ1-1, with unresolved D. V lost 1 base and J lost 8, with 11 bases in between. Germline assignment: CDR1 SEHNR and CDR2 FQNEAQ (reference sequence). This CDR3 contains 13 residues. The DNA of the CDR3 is TGTGCCAGCAGCTTAGTGCTTTCCCCCGAAGCTTTCTTT. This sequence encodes CASSLVLSPEAFF.

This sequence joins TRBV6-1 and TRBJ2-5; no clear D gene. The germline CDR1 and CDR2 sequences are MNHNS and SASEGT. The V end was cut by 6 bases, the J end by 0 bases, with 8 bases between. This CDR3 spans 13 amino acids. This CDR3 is CASSQDNQETQYF. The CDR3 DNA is TGTGCCAGCAGCCAAGATAACCAAGAGACCCAGTACTTC.

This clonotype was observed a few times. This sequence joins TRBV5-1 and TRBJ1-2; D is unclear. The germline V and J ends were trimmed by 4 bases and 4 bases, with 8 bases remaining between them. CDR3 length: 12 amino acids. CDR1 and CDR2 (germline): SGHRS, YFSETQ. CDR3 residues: CASSESGYGYTF. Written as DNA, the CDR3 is TGCGCCAGCAGCGAGTCAGGCTATGGCTACACCTTC.

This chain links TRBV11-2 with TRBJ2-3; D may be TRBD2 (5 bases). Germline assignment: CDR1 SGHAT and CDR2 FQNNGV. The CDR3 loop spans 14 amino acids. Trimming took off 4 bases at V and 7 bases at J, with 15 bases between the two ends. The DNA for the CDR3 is TGTGCCAGCAGCTCCGGACTCCCCCCCCATACGCAGTATTTT. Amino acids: CASSSGLPPHTQYF.

The CDR3 is CASSGTVTDTQYF. In DNA, the CDR3 is TGTGCCAGTAGCGGGACGGTTACAGATACGCAGTATTTT. V is TRBV7-7 and J is TRBJ2-3; 8 nucleotides line up with TRBD2. V gave up 9 bases and J gave up 3 bases; unmatched junction bases: 5. The CDR3 is 13 residues long. CDR1 and CDR2 from the germline V gene are SSHAT and FNYEAQ (reference sequence).

This chain's CDR3 is CASSLPDRGNQPQHF. DNA of the CDR3: TGTGCCAGCAGTTTACCGGACAGGGGCAATCAGCCCCAGCATTTT. The chain joins TRBV27 to TRBJ1-5; 8 bases are a match to TRBD1. Germline loops: CDR1 MNHEY, CDR2 SMNVEV (reference sequence). Trimming took 2 bases from V and 2 from J; bases not matched to a gene: 2. This CDR3 is built from 15 residues.

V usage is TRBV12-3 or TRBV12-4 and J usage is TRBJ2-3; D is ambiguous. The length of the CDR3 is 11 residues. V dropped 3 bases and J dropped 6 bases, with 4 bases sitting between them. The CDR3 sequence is CASSLFDTQYF. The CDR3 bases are TGTGCCAGCAGTTTGTTCGATACGCAGTATTTT.

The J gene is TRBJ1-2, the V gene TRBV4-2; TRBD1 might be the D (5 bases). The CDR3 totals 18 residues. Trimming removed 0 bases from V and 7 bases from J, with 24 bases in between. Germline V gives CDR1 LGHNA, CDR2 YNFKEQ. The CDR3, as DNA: TGTGCCAGCAGCCAAGATGCCGGGGCCAGGGCCGAGTCGGGTGGCTACACCTTC. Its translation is CASSQDAGARAESGGYTF.